Shown below are 8 T cell receptor beta chains from a single sample sequenced in a study of shared T cell receptors in the human thymus. Method: immunoSEQ multiplex PCR; TCRdb's copy keeps in-frame clones and lacks some. This sample has some 660,000 clones, with approximately 89% found just once. This sample also appeared in a second study, on human thymus T cells.

Source material: thymocytes. The source of these receptors is a boy less than two years old with a congenital heart defect.

The chain is built from TRBV2 and TRBJ2-7, with D maybe TRBD2 (6 bases). Germline loops: CDR1 SNHLY, CDR2 FYNNEI. Trimming removed 6 bases at V and 2 bases at J, with 17 bases between. CDR3 length equals 15 residues. CDR3 DNA sequence: TGTGCCAGCAGGAAAAGGAGGCGGGGAGCCTACGAGCAGTACTTC. Translated: CASRKRRRGAYEQYF. Based on the CDR3 plus reference TRBV2 and TRBJ2-7, the full variable domain is EPEVTQTPSHQVTQMGQEVILRCVPISNHLYFYWYRQILGQKVEFLVSFYNNEISEKSEIFDDQFSVERPDGSNFTLKIRSTKLEDSAMYFCASRKRRRGAYEQYFGPGTRLTVT.

The rearrangement joins TRBV27 to TRBJ2-7; tentatively, D is TRBD1 (5 bases). Germline-derived CDR1 and CDR2 are MNHEY and SMNVEV (reference sequence). This CDR3 is 15 amino acids long. Trimming pared 0 bases from V and 6 bases from J, leaving 15 bases between. The CDR3 here is CASSLSIDRGFEQYF. DNA of the CDR3: TGTGCCAGCAGTTTATCGATTGATAGGGGTTTCGAGCAGTACTTC.

The chain uses TRBV5-1 and TRBJ1-2; D perhaps matches TRBD1 (6 bases). With 4 bases removed from V and 7 bases from J, the gap between germline ends came to 23 bases. CDR1 SGHRS and CDR2 YFSETQ come from the germline V gene. CDR3 size: 16 residues. CDR3 bases: TGCGCCAGCAGCCGCCCGGGGGGCCACCGTTTCAGTGGCTACACCTTC. Translation gives CASSRPGGHRFSGYTF.

V is TRBV7-2 and J is TRBJ1-2, with D tentatively TRBD1 (6 bases). The CDR3 loop spans 14 amino acids. In germline, CDR1 is SGHTA, CDR2 FQGNSA. With 2 bases removed from V and 2 bases from J, the gap between germline ends came to 9 bases. CDR3 amino acids: CASSLIGQNYGYTF. CDR3 nucleotides: TGTGCCAGCAGCTTAATTGGACAGAACTATGGCTACACCTTC.

J is TRBJ2-3 and V is TRBV5-8; D remains ambiguous. The germline V gene has CDR1 SGHTS and CDR2 YDEGEE. The CDR3 is made up of 16 amino acids. The ends were cut back, 4 bases at V and 3 bases at J, with 18 bases in the middle. CDR3 loop: CASSVGPALSTDTQYF. The CDR3 nucleotides read TGTGCCAGCAGCGTGGGTCCAGCGCTATCGACAGATACGCAGTATTTT.

This chain joins TRBV6-5 and TRBJ2-5; TRBD1 is a possible D gene (5 bases). The CDR3 runs 14 residues. V lost 3 bases to trimming and J lost 5 bases, with 13 bases between them. Looked up from germline, CDR1 is MNHEY and CDR2 is SVGAGI. This CDR3 is CASSYYPGWETQYF. In nucleotides, the CDR3 is TGTGCCAGCAGTTATTATCCAGGGTGGGAGACCCAGTACTTC.

V and J are TRBV4-3 and TRBJ1-5; the D gene is possibly TRBD1 (5 bases). The germline V gene encodes CDR1 LGHNA and CDR2 YSLEER. Trimming stripped 0 bases from V and 5 bases from J, with 14 bases between. The CDR3 has 16 amino acids. CDR3 nucleotides: TGCGCCAGCAGCCAAGATTCCAGGGTAAGCGATCAGCCCCAGCATTTT. Protein product: CASSQDSRVSDQPQHF.

A remark on this clone: The junction does not match germline at one end; this may be a read error. V is TRBV7-2 and J is TRBJ2-5; TRBD2 matches 7 bases. Germline CDR1 reads SGHTA; CDR2 reads FQGNSA. The CDR3 sequence is 14 residues long. The CDR3 loop is CASSLADSQETQYF. DNA for the CDR3: TGTGCCAGCAGCCTAGCGGACTCCCAAGAGACCCAGTACTTC.